The rows below give T cell receptor beta chains drawn from one sample of a study of control samples from healthy donors and cancer patients. TCRdb's table, derived via immunoSEQ multiplex PCR, lists solely in-frame clones and lacks some. In the table there are over 110,000 clones, roughly 92% of which are singletons. Sequenced material: blood. Receptor source: a man aged 30 to 45 in good health. CDR3s leave out the opening cysteine and the closing phenylalanine or tryptophan. Fields, in order: J gene, CDR3 length, D gene, V gene, CDR3 protein. D genes are given only for firm matches.

j_gene: TRBJ2-7
len: 10
d_gene: -
v_gene: TRBV29-1
CDR3aa: SVVTQGSEQY

j_gene: TRBJ2-4
len: 13
d_gene: -
v_gene: TRBV20-1
CDR3aa: SASDPSEVKNIQY

j_gene: TRBJ2-3
len: 10
d_gene: -
v_gene: TRBV6-2/TRBV6-3
CDR3aa: ASSYTPDTQY

j_gene: TRBJ2-5
len: 13
d_gene: TRBD1
v_gene: TRBV19
CDR3aa: ASSTGQAERETQY

j_gene: TRBJ2-7
len: 12
d_gene: -
v_gene: TRBV6-1
CDR3aa: ASSDRMAAYEQY

j_gene: TRBJ1-2
len: 14
d_gene: -
v_gene: TRBV18
CDR3aa: ASSLPGRITNYGYT

j_gene: TRBJ2-5
len: 13
d_gene: TRBD1
v_gene: TRBV28
CDR3aa: ASSPSGTASRAQY

j_gene: TRBJ1-1
len: 10
d_gene: -
v_gene: TRBV29-1
CDR3aa: SAATGNTEAF

j_gene: TRBJ2-2
len: 12
d_gene: -
v_gene: TRBV7-8
CDR3aa: ASSRVLNTGELF

j_gene: TRBJ2-5
len: 11
d_gene: -
v_gene: TRBV18
CDR3aa: ASSPGMGGTQY

j_gene: TRBJ2-1
len: 13
d_gene: TRBD1
v_gene: TRBV28
CDR3aa: ASSYGQVMVNEQF

j_gene: TRBJ2-1
len: 14
d_gene: TRBD2
v_gene: TRBV7-3
CDR3aa: ASSPQGLAGSNEQF

j_gene: TRBJ1-2
len: 13
d_gene: -
v_gene: TRBV7-9
CDR3aa: ASSLALGTPGDYT

j_gene: TRBJ1-1
len: 13
d_gene: -
v_gene: TRBV18
CDR3aa: ASSPPSGRNTEAF

j_gene: TRBJ2-3
len: 13
d_gene: TRBD1
v_gene: TRBV19
CDR3aa: ASTPTGIFLDTQY

j_gene: TRBJ1-2
len: 13
d_gene: TRBD1
v_gene: TRBV30
CDR3aa: AWTRDRGRSYGYT

j_gene: TRBJ1-4
len: 11
d_gene: -
v_gene: TRBV7-2
CDR3aa: ASSLDRGEKLF

j_gene: TRBJ2-7
len: 10
d_gene: -
v_gene: TRBV28
CDR3aa: ASSLTRGEQY

j_gene: TRBJ2-1
len: 13
d_gene: TRBD2
v_gene: TRBV6-4
CDR3aa: ASRRLADSYNEQF

j_gene: TRBJ1-4
len: 11
d_gene: -
v_gene: TRBV6-2/TRBV6-3
CDR3aa: ASSQQGNEKLF

j_gene: TRBJ1-4
len: 12
d_gene: -
v_gene: TRBV7-9
CDR3aa: ASSLAGGGEKLF

j_gene: TRBJ2-3
len: 13
d_gene: -
v_gene: TRBV4-3
CDR3aa: ASSQGGLLTDTQY

j_gene: TRBJ2-2
len: 14
d_gene: TRBD1
v_gene: TRBV11-2
CDR3aa: ASSLSIRGRDGELF

j_gene: TRBJ2-5
len: 11
d_gene: -
v_gene: TRBV5-1
CDR3aa: ASRYTDQETQY

j_gene: TRBJ2-1
len: 10
d_gene: TRBD2
v_gene: TRBV5-4
CDR3aa: ASSWGGNEQF